The clone carrying this T cell receptor beta chain was detected only a few times. This sample is part of a study of T-cell memory formation after mild COVID-19. Each CDR3 protein gets one entry after TCRdb re-called the 5' RACE reads with MiXCR. The profile shows 450,000 to 650,000 distinct CDR3 sequences, about a sixth of them singletons. This CDR3 has 16 residues. The germline V gene encodes CDR1 SGHTA and CDR2 FQGTGA. V lost 6 bases to trimming and J lost 4 bases; unmatched junction nucleotides: 9. V and J are TRBV7-3 and TRBJ2-2, with 9 positions matching TRBD2. The TCR comes from an adult woman who had mild COVID-19 (a few samples of this study predate the infection). Cell type and time point are not known. Specimen: PBMCs or a T cell subset sorted from them (not recorded which). CDR3 sequence (DNA): TGTGCCAGCAGACTTTCCCCGACTAGCGGCACCGGGGAGCTGTTTTTT. It yields the protein CASRLSPTSGTGELFF.